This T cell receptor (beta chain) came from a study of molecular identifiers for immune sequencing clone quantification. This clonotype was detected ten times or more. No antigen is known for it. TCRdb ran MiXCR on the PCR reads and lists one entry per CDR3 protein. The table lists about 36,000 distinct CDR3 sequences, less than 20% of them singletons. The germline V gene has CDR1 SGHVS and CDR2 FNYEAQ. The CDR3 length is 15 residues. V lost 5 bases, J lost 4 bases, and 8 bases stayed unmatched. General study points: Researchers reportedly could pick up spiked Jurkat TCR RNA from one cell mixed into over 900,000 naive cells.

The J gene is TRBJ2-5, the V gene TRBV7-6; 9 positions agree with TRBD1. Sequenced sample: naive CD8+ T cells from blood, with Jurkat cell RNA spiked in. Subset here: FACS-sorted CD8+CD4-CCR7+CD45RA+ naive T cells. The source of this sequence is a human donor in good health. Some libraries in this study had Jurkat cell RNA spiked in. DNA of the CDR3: TGTGCCAGCAGCGCACCGGGACAGGGTGGAGAGACCCAGTACTTC. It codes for CASSAPGQGGETQYF.